This is a list of T cell receptor beta chains from one sample in a study of beta chain features in type 1 diabetes. The method was immunoSEQ multiplex PCR; TCRdb's version includes in-frame clones alone and lacks a portion of them. The sample shows 20,000 to 30,000 clones, about 52% of them seen only once. What was sequenced was stem cell memory CD4+ T cells from blood. These receptors originate from a man aged 25 to 40 with type 1 diabetes. CDR3s include the opening cysteine and the closing phenylalanine or tryptophan. Each record gives: J gene, V gene, clone size, D gene, CDR3 protein, CDR3 DNA. D genes are given only for firm matches. Size is stated for part of the rows, as once, few or many counts, or as a class when the clone is expanded.

TRBJ1-1 | TRBV29-1 | NA | NA | CSVQGRISETEAFF | TGCAGCGTACAGGGACGGATATCGGAGACTGAAGCTTTCTTT
TRBJ2-7 | TRBV30 | NA | NA | CAWSLQGHEQYF | TGTGCCTGGAGTTTACAGGGTCACGAGCAGTACTTC
TRBJ1-4 | TRBV6-6 | NA | NA | CASNRGSVSTNEKLFF | TGTGCCAGCAATCGTGGAAGCGTATCAACTAATGAAAAACTGTTTTTT
TRBJ1-3 | TRBV30 | NA | NA | CAWHSGNTIYF | TGTGCCTGGCACTCTGGAAACACCATATATTTT
TRBJ1-2 | TRBV6-1 | NA | TRBD1 | CASRDRGLNYGYTF | TGTGCCAGCAGGGACAGGGGGCTCAACTATGGCTACACCTTC
TRBJ2-3 | TRBV6-1 | NA | TRBD1 | CASSERGQGARDTQYF | TGTGCCAGCAGTGAAAGAGGGCAGGGGGCGCGAGATACGCAGTATTTT
TRBJ1-2 | TRBV5-1 | NA | TRBD1 | CASSFGDRVITNYGYTF | TGCGCCAGCAGCTTTGGGGACAGGGTGATTACTAACTATGGCTACACCTTC
TRBJ1-2 | TRBV6-5 | few | NA | CASSFPPETGNYGYTF | TGTGCCAGCAGTTTCCCCCCCGAAACAGGGAACTATGGCTACACCTTC
TRBJ1-1 | TRBV7-9 | NA | NA | CASSSPTGHLTEAFF | TGTGCCAGCAGCTCTCCCACGGGACACCTCACTGAAGCTTTCTTT
TRBJ1-4 | TRBV7-9 | NA | NA | CASSLRGTNEKLFF | TGTGCCAGCAGCCTACGGGGGACGAATGAAAAACTGTTTTTT
TRBJ1-2 | TRBV4-2 | NA | TRBD1 | CASSQPSAGTGSYGYTF | TGTGCCAGCAGCCAACCAAGCGCCGGGACAGGGTCATATGGCTACACCTTC
TRBJ2-3 | TRBV11-3 | NA | TRBD2 | CASSFSGGARDTQYF | TGTGCCAGCAGCTTTAGCGGGGGAGCCCGAGATACGCAGTATTTT
TRBJ2-3 | TRBV18 | few | TRBD2 | CASSLRTSGRDTQYF | TGTGCCAGCTCACTTCGGACTAGCGGGAGGGATACGCAGTATTTT
TRBJ2-7 | TRBV19 | NA | NA | CASSIELETGEQYF | TGTGCCAGTAGTATAGAACTAGAAACGGGCGAGCAGTACTTC
TRBJ2-7 | TRBV15 | NA | NA | CATSRDQGTYEQYF | TGTGCCACCAGCAGAGATCAGGGGACCTACGAGCAGTACTTC
TRBJ1-2 | TRBV4-3 | NA | TRBD1 | CASSPRQGATDYGYTF | TGCGCCAGCAGCCCTCGACAGGGGGCGACGGACTATGGCTACACCTTC
TRBJ2-7 | TRBV19 | NA | TRBD2 | CASSGTRGYEQYF | TGTGCCAGTTCCGGGACTAGGGGCTACGAGCAGTACTTC
TRBJ1-5 | TRBV28 | few | TRBD1 | CASKLTGLQPQHF | TGTGCCAGCAAACTGACAGGGCTTCAGCCCCAGCATTTT
TRBJ1-5 | TRBV19 | few | NA | CASRHPMSGGNQPQHF | TGTGCCAGTAGACACCCAATGTCAGGGGGCAATCAGCCCCAGCATTTT
TRBJ1-5 | TRBV21-1 | few | NA | CASSTHRGPQPQHF | TGTGCCAGCAGCACTCACAGGGGGCCGCAGCCCCAGCATTTT
TRBJ2-7 | TRBV28 | NA | NA | CASSLTQGTQEQYF | TGTGCCAGCAGTTTAACACAGGGAACCCAGGAGCAGTACTTC
TRBJ2-5 | TRBV7-9 | medium-sized | NA | CASSLSGETQYF | TGTGCCAGCAGCCTCAGCGGTGAGACCCAGTACTTC
TRBJ1-5 | TRBV30 | few | NA | CAWTARFSNQPQHF | TGTGCCTGGACCGCGCGTTTTAGCAATCAGCCCCAGCATTTT
TRBJ2-3 | TRBV18 | NA | TRBD2 | CASSPPGLAADTQYF | TGTGCCAGCTCACCACCCGGACTAGCGGCAGATACGCAGTATTTT
TRBJ1-5 | TRBV29-1 | NA | TRBD1 | CSVGDRDGNQPQHF | TGCAGCGTGGGTGACAGGGACGGCAATCAGCCCCAGCATTTT
TRBJ2-7 | TRBV7-9 | NA | TRBD2 | CASSHPGLAGMGEQYF | TGTGCCAGCAGTCATCCGGGACTAGCGGGAATGGGTGAGCAGTACTTC
TRBJ1-5 | TRBV6-5 | NA | NA | CASSQGNQPQHF | TGTGCCAGCAGTCAGGGGAATCAGCCCCAGCATTTT
TRBJ2-7 | TRBV27 | few | TRBD2 | CASSLAGVSYEQYF | TGTGCCAGCAGTTTAGCGGGAGTCTCCTACGAGCAGTACTTC
TRBJ1-4 | TRBV25-1 | few | NA | CASRNRATNEKLFF | TGTGCCAGCAGGAACAGGGCAACTAATGAAAAACTGTTTTTT
TRBJ2-5 | TRBV6-6 | NA | TRBD1 | CATGTVETQYF | TGTGCCACCGGGACAGTTGAGACCCAGTACTTC
TRBJ2-6 | TRBV6-5 | NA | NA | CASSRLFSGANVLTF | TGTGCCAGCAGCCGCCTATTCTCTGGGGCCAACGTCCTGACTTTC
TRBJ1-2 | TRBV19 | NA | TRBD1 | CASSTLTGNYGYTF | TGTGCCAGTAGTACGTTGACAGGGAACTATGGCTACACCTTC
TRBJ2-3 | TRBV19 | few | TRBD2 | CASSIPSGTSGQADTQYF | TGTGCCAGTAGTATCCCCTCCGGGACTAGCGGACAGGCGGATACGCAGTATTTT
TRBJ2-2 | TRBV5-1 | NA | TRBD2 | CASSVTSGRATGELFF | TGCGCCAGCAGCGTGACTAGCGGGAGGGCCACCGGGGAGCTGTTTTTT
TRBJ1-5 | TRBV19 | NA | NA | CASTPLDRLNQPQHF | TGTGCCAGTACCCCCCTAGACAGGCTCAATCAGCCCCAGCATTTT
TRBJ2-3 | TRBV7-8 | NA | TRBD2 | CASSLPGGSGNTQYF | TGTGCCAGCAGCTTACCGGGGGGGTCGGGGAATACGCAGTATTTT
TRBJ2-7 | TRBV5-8 | few | TRBD1 | CASSLASGGAGYEQYF | TGTGCCAGCAGCTTGGCGTCAGGGGGCGCGGGGTACGAGCAGTACTTC
TRBJ2-5 | TRBV7-2 | few | TRBD2 | CASSIRTSGAQETQYF | TGTGCCAGCAGCATTCGGACTAGCGGGGCGCAAGAGACCCAGTACTTC
TRBJ2-4 | TRBV5-1 | NA | TRBD1 | CASSPGQLMGNIQYF | TGCGCCAGCAGCCCGGGACAGCTAATGGGAAACATTCAGTACTTC
TRBJ2-3 | TRBV28 | NA | TRBD2 | CASCSGGADTQYF | TGTGCCAGCTGCTCGGGAGGGGCAGATACGCAGTATTTT
TRBJ1-1 | TRBV29-1 | NA | NA | CSSKEQVNTEAFF | TGCAGCTCGAAGGAACAGGTGAACACTGAAGCTTTCTTT
TRBJ2-5 | TRBV6-6 | few | TRBD2 | CASSRLAGGVETQYF | TGTGCCAGCAGTCGTCTAGCGGGAGGGGTGGAGACCCAGTACTTC
TRBJ1-3 | TRBV29-1 | few | NA | CSVVRGVGMAGNTIYF | TGCAGCGTTGTAAGGGGTGTAGGGATGGCTGGAAACACCATATATTTT
TRBJ1-1 | TRBV6-6 | NA | NA | CASSFEGNTEAFF | TGTGCCAGCAGTTTTGAGGGGAACACTGAAGCTTTCTTT
TRBJ1-2 | TRBV9 | NA | TRBD1 | CASSVDLGTGAGGYTF | TGTGCCAGCAGCGTAGACCTCGGGACAGGGGCGGGCGGCTACACCTTC
TRBJ2-6 | TRBV11-3 | NA | NA | CASSSTVSGANVLTF | TGTGCCAGCAGCTCAACAGTGAGTGGGGCCAACGTCCTGACTTTC
TRBJ1-1 | TRBV9 | NA | NA | CASSVGAANTEAFF | TGTGCCAGCAGCGTAGGAGCGGCGAACACTGAAGCTTTCTTT
TRBJ2-3 | TRBV5-8 | NA | TRBD1 | CASSRSSGTGGIDTQYF | TGTGCCAGCAGCCGCTCTTCCGGGACAGGGGGCATAGATACGCAGTATTTT